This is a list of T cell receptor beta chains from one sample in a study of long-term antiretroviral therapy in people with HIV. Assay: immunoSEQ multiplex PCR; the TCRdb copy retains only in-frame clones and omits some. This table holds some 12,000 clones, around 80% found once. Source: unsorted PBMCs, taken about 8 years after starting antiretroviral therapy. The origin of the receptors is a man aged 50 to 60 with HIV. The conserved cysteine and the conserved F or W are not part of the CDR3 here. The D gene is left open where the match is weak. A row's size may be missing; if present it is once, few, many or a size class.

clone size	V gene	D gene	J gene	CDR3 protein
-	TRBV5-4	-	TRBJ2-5	ASSLPFMETQY
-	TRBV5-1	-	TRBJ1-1	ASSRGNEAF
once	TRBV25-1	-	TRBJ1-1	ASSGRGPRANTEAF
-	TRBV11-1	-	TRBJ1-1	ASSFTGVNTEAF
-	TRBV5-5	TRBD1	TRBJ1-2	ASSMDRFNYGYT
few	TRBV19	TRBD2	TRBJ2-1	ASSTPLAGGINNEQF
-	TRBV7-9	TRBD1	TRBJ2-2	ASSFPGDRPNTGELF
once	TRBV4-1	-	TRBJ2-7	ASSQDPGGRYEQY
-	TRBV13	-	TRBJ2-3	ASSYPAGSTDTQY
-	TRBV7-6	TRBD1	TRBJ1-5	ASSPGTGALNQPQH
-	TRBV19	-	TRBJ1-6	ASSILGGEGGSPLH
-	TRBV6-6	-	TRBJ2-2	ASSYLDVVNTGELF
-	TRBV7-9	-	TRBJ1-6	ASSSPRALNSPLH
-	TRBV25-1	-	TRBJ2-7	ASSRAKGGLGNEQY
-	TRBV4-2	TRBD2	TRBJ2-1	ASSQNRAGGYNEQF
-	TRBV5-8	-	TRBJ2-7	ASSWDTSYEQY
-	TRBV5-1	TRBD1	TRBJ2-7	ASSWTGGSNEQY
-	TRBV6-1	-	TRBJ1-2	ASSPGMANGYT
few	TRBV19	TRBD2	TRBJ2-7	ASSISLAGGGYEQY
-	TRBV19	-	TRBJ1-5	ASTAGNQPQH
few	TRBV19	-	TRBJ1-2	ASRANYGYT
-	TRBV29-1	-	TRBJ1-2	SVEDVGGDRHYGYT
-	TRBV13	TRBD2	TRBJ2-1	ASSQGTSGAYPGF
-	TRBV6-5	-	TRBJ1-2	ASSSDTNYGYT
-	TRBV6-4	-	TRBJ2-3	ASSDLLTDTQY